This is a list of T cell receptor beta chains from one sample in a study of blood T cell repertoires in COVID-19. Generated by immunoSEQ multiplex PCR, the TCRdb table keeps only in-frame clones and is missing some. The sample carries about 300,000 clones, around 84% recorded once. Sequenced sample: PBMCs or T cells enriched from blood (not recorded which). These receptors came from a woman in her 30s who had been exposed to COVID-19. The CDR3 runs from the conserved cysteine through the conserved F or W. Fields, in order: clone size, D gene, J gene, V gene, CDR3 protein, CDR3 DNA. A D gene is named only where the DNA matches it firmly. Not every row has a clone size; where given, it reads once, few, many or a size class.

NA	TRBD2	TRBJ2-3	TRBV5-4	CASSFGLAGGLDTQYF	TGTGCCAGCAGCTTCGGACTAGCGGGGGGGCTTGATACGCAGTATTTT
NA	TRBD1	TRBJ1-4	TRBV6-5	CASSTNRGQEKLFF	TGTGCCAGCAGTACTAACAGGGGGCAAGAAAAACTGTTTTTT
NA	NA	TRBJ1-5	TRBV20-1	CSASKGEGGQPQHF	TGCAGTGCTAGTAAAGGAGAGGGGGGGCAGCCCCAGCATTTT
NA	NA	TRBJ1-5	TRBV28	CASSLYSGADQPQHF	TGTGCCAGCAGTTTATATTCAGGGGCCGATCAGCCCCAGCATTTT
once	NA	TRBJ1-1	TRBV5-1	CASSSSIEAFF	TGCGCCAGCAGCTCCTCTATTGAAGCTTTCTTT
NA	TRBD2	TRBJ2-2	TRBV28	CASSFGREVGELFF	TGTGCCAGCAGTTTCGGGCGGGAGGTAGGGGAGCTGTTTTTT
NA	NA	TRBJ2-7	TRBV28	CASGTGRNHGEQYF	TGTGCCAGCGGTACAGGGAGAAATCACGGCGAGCAGTACTTC
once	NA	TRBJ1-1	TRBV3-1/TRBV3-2	CASSQDNGNTEAFF	TGTGCCAGCAGCCAAGATAACGGGAACACTGAAGCTTTCTTT
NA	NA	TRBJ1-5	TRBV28	CASSLSRGEQPQHF	TGTGCCAGCAGTTTGTCCAGGGGAGAGCAGCCCCAGCATTTT
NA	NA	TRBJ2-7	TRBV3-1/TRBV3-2	CASSQDAGTYEQYF	TGTGCCAGCAGCCAAGATGCAGGTACCTACGAGCAGTACTTC
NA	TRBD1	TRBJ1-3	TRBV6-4	CAGQGNAGNTIYF	TGTGCCGGACAGGGGAATGCTGGAAACACCATATATTTT
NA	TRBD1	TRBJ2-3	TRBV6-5	CASTRVPGQSDTQYF	TGTGCCAGCACCAGAGTCCCGGGACAGTCAGATACGCAGTATTTT
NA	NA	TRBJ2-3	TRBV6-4	CASSSKRSDTQYF	TGTGCCAGCAGCTCCAAGCGGTCAGATACGCAGTATTTT
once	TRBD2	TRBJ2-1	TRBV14	CASSHLSGGHNEQFF	TGTGCCAGCAGCCACCTTAGCGGGGGACACAATGAGCAGTTCTTC
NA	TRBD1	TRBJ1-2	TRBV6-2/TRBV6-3	CASSHGQGDTF	TGTGCCAGCAGCCACGGACAGGGAGACACCTTC
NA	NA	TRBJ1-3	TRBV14	CASSQAGSGNTIYF	TGTGCCAGCAGCCAAGCAGGTTCTGGAAACACCATATATTTT
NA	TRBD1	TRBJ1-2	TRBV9	CASSVVPGGNYGYTF	TGTGCCAGCAGCGTAGTTCCAGGGGGAAACTATGGCTACACCTTC
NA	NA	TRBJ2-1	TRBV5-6	CASSSYAREQFF	TGTGCCAGCAGCTCCTACGCCCGTGAGCAGTTCTTC
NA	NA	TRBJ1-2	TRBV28	CASLTGSPNYGYTF	TGTGCCAGCCTAACAGGGAGTCCTAACTATGGCTACACCTTC
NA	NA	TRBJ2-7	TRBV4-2	CASSQLSYEQYF	TGTGCCAGCAGCCAGCTAAGCTACGAGCAGTACTTC
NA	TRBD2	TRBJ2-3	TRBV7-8	CASSYAGGVSADTQYF	TGTGCCAGCAGCTACGCGGGGGGTGTCTCTGCAGATACGCAGTATTTT
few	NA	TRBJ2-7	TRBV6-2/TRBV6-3	CASSYSDSRYYEQYF	TGTGCCAGCAGTTATTCGGACAGCAGGTACTACGAGCAGTACTTC
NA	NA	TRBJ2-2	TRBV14	CASSHSRVGELFF	TGTGCCAGCAGCCACAGCAGGGTAGGGGAGCTGTTTTTT
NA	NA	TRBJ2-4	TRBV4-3	CASSQDRHLKNIQYF	TGCGCCAGCAGCCAAGACAGACACCTCAAAAACATTCAGTACTTC
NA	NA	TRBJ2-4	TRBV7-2	CASSPQGMLAKNIQYF	TGTGCCAGCAGCCCCCAGGGGATGCTAGCCAAAAACATTCAGTACTTC
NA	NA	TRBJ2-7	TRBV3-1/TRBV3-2	CASSQTGTVSSYEQYF	TGTGCCAGCAGCCAGACCGGGACTGTGAGCTCCTACGAGCAGTACTTC
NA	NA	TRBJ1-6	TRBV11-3	CASSLDGRGDSPLHF	TGTGCCAGCAGCTTAGATGGGAGGGGGGATTCACCCCTCCACTTT
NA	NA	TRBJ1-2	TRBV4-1	CASSQDPRVGYGYTF	TGCGCCAGCAGCCAAGATCCCAGGGTTGGCTATGGCTACACCTTC
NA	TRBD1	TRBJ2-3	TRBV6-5	CASDRDRDTQYF	TGTGCCAGCGACAGGGACAGAGATACGCAGTATTTT
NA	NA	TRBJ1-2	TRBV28	CASSHPDGYTF	TGTGCCAGCAGTCACCCGGATGGCTACACCTTC
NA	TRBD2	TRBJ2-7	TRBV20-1	CSASDGLASRYEQYF	TGCAGTGCTAGTGATGGACTAGCGAGTCGGTACGAGCAGTACTTC
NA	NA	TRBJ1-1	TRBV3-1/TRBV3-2	CASSQVGIMRYTEAFF	TGTGCCAGCAGCCAAGTCGGTATCATGAGATACACTGAAGCTTTCTTT
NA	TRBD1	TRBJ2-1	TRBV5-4	CASSRGGDSYNEQFF	TGTGCCAGCAGCAGGGGTGGGGACAGTTACAATGAGCAGTTCTTC
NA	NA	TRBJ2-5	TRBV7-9	CASSLDTTRKETQYF	TGTGCCAGCAGCTTAGATACTACTCGGAAAGAGACCCAGTACTTC
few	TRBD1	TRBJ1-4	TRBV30	CAWGTALDEKLFF	TGTGCCTGGGGGACAGCCCTGGATGAAAAACTGTTTTTT
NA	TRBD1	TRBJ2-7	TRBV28	CASSSGDRDSSYEQYF	TGTGCCAGCAGTTCTGGGGACAGGGATTCCTCCTACGAGCAGTACTTC
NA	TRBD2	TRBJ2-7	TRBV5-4	CASSTGLAGGLEQYF	TGTGCCAGCAGCACAGGACTAGCGGGAGGGCTCGAGCAGTACTTC
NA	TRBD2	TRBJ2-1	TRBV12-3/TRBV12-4	CASSLTGLTQFF	TGTGCCAGCAGTTTAACGGGACTAACGCAGTTCTTC
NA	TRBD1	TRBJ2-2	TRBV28	CASSEQGSGELFF	TGTGCCAGCAGTGAACAGGGGTCCGGGGAGCTGTTTTTT
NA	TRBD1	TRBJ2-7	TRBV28	CASSKGQGYVQYF	TGTGCCAGCAGTAAGGGACAGGGATACGTGCAGTACTTC
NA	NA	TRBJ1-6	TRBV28	CASSPDMNINSPLHF	TGTGCCAGCAGTCCCGACATGAATATTAATTCACCCCTCCACTTT
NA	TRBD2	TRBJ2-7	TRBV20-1	CSASGRGTSGDYEQYF	TGCAGTGCTAGTGGAAGGGGGACTAGCGGGGACTACGAGCAGTACTTC
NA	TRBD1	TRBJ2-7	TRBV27	CASSSLPGQGSYEQYF	TGTGCCAGCAGTTCTCTACCGGGACAGGGCTCCTACGAGCAGTACTTC
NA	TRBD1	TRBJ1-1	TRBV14	CASSLPQGSHTEAFF	TGTGCCAGCAGCTTACCACAGGGGAGCCACACTGAAGCTTTCTTT
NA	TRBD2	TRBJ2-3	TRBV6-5	CASSFSGTTDTQYF	TGTGCCAGCAGTTTTAGCGGGACCACAGATACGCAGTATTTT
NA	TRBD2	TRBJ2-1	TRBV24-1	CATSDLFREGQNEQFF	TGTGCCACCAGTGATTTATTCCGGGAGGGCCAGAATGAGCAGTTCTTC
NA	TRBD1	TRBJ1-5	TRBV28	CASIRQGVPQPQHF	TGTGCCAGCATCCGCCAGGGGGTGCCCCAGCCCCAGCATTTT
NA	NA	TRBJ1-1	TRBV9	CASSVVFSAGLIEAFF	TGTGCCAGCAGCGTAGTATTTAGTGCGGGTCTGATCGAAGCTTTCTTT
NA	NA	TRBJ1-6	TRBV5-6	CASSQNPYNSPLHF	TGTGCCAGCAGCCAGAACCCCTATAATTCACCCCTCCACTTT
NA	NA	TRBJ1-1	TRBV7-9	CASTLTRNTEAFF	TGTGCCAGCACCTTGACAAGGAACACTGAAGCTTTCTTT
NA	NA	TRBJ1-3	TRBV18	CASSPNSISGNTIYF	TGTGCCAGCTCACCCAACTCGATCTCTGGAAACACCATATATTTT
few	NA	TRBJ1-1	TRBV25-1	CASSESASTIAFF	TGTGCCAGCAGTGAATCAGCGAGCACTATCGCTTTCTTT
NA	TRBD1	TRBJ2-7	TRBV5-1	CASSWTGTGFYEQYF	TGCGCCAGCAGTTGGACCGGGACAGGGTTCTACGAGCAGTACTTC